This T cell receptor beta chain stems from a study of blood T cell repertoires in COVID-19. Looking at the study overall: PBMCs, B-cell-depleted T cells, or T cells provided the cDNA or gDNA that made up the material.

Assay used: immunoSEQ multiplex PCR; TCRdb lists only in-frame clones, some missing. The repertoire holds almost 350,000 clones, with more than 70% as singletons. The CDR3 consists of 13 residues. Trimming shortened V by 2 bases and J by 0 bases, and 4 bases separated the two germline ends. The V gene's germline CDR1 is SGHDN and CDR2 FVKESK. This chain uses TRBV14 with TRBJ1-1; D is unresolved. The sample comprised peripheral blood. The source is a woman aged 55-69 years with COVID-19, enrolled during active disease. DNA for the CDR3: TGTGCCAGCAGCCAACAGATGAACACTGAAGCTTTCTTT. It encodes CASSQQMNTEAFF.